The 22 T cell receptor beta chains listed next were all sequenced from one sample in a study of cytomegalovirus exposure and HLA in healthy donors. Both 60 Vbeta primers and 13 Jbeta primers went into the PCR. Repertoires were generated with immunoSEQ multiplex PCR, while TCRdb's copy carries only in-frame clones and drops some. The sample lists 150,000 or so clones, about 74% occurring once. The sequencing sample was made of PBMCs. These receptors originate from a male donor in good health and CMV-seronegative.

Only a few counts were recorded for this clone. This chain links TRBV27 with TRBJ2-7; D call uncertain. V was cut by 2 bases and J by 0 bases, with 14 bases left in between. Germline V CDR1 and CDR2: MNHEY, SMNVEV (reference sequence). This CDR3 is built from 16 residues. CDR3 protein: CASSLPIGPNSYEQYF. The CDR3 DNA sequence: TGTGCCAGCAGTTTACCCATTGGGCCGAACTCCTACGAGCAGTACTTC.

V and J are TRBV10-3 and TRBJ1-2; no clear D. The length of the CDR3 is 13 residues. The germline V gene encodes CDR1 ENHRY and CDR2 SYGVKD. V was pared by 0 bases and J by 10 bases, with 12 bases between. The CDR3 region has the DNA TGTGCCATCAGTGAGTCGGTTGTTCGCGACTACACCTTC. Protein product: CAISESVVRDYTF.

The chain is built from TRBV2 and TRBJ1-6; D ambiguous. The CDR3 runs to 14 residues. Between the trimmed V and J ends, which lost 3 bases and 10 bases, there was a span of 13 bases. The germline V gene has CDR1 SNHLY and CDR2 FYNNEI. The CDR3, as DNA: TGTGCCAGCAGTGATTATAACAGAGGGTCACCCCTCCACTTT. It encodes CASSDYNRGSPLHF.

The J gene is TRBJ2-3, the V gene TRBV27; 9 bases are shared with TRBD1. Per the germline V gene, CDR1 is MNHEY and CDR2 is SMNVEV (reference sequence). V was clipped by 2 bases and J by 4 bases; unmatched bases: 4. The CDR3 consists of 15 residues. CDR3 in DNA: TGTGCCAGCAGTTTACGGACAGGGGAGGCAGATACGCAGTATTTT. It yields the protein CASSLRTGEADTQYF.

The gene calls are TRBV6-5 and TRBJ2-1, with TRBD2 matching 8 bases. Germline values: CDR1 MNHEY, CDR2 SVGAGI. Trimming cost V 6 bases and J 8 bases; bases outside gene matches: 3. The length of the CDR3 is 12 residues. Here the CDR3 reads CASRGLGYEQFF. CDR3 sequence (DNA): TGTGCCAGCAGGGGACTAGGTTATGAGCAGTTCTTC.

The chain is built from TRBV18 and TRBJ2-7; tentative D call: TRBD2 (7 bases). Between the trimmed V and J ends, which lost 4 bases and 2 bases, there was a span of 18 bases. Germline CDR1 is KGHSH and CDR2 is LQKENI. The CDR3 runs 16 residues. This CDR3 is CASSRGLPGETYEQYF. In DNA, the CDR3 is TGTGCCAGCTCACGGGGACTACCAGGGGAGACCTACGAGCAGTACTTC.

This clone was seen a handful of times. This chain links TRBV29-1 with TRBJ1-1, with no clear D. Trimming cost V 5 bases and J 4 bases, with 11 bases left between them. Germline V gene lookup returns CDR1 SQVTM and CDR2 ANQGSEA. The CDR3 sequence is 12 residues long. CDR3 nucleotide sequence: TGCAGCGTTCGGGGTACGGGCACTGAAGCTTTCTTT. Protein: CSVRGTGTEAFF.

The chain is built from TRBV27 and TRBJ2-7; weak D call: TRBD1 (6 bases). Germline V gene data show CDR1 as MNHEY and CDR2 as SMNVEV (reference sequence). V was cut by 5 bases and J by 4 bases, with 15 bases left in between. The CDR3 spans 14 residues. The chain's CDR3 is CASSHSTGFYEQYF. Written as DNA, the CDR3 is TGTGCCAGCAGTCACAGCACAGGGTTTTACGAGCAGTACTTC.

The chain is built from TRBV6-5 and TRBJ1-2, with 8 bases fitting TRBD1. Germline-derived CDR1 and CDR2 are MNHEY and SVGAGI. CDR3 size: 14 residues. Losses at the gene ends were 6 bases for V and 8 bases for J; bases not matched to a gene: 11. This CDR3 is CASREQGGLRGYTF. Written as DNA, the CDR3 is TGTGCCAGCAGGGAACAGGGGGGACTTCGGGGCTACACCTTC.

Remarks on this clone: The same CDR3 arises from other DNA sequences in this sample as well. J is TRBJ2-7 and V is TRBV28; unclear D gene. CDR1 is MDHEN and CDR2 is SYDVKM in the germline V gene. V lost 6 bases, J lost 0 bases, and 3 bases lay in between. This CDR3 contains 11 residues. The CDR3 sequence is CASSSSYEQYF. CDR3 coding DNA: TGTGCCAGCAGCAGCTCCTACGAGCAGTACTTC.

This chain uses TRBV9 with TRBJ2-1, with 11 bases aligning to TRBD2. J gave up 10 bases and V 5 bases, and 11 bases lay outside the gene matches. This CDR3 contains 15 residues. Germline CDR1 is SGDLS and CDR2 is YYNGEE. This CDR3 is CASRRDSGGASEQFF. CDR3 nucleotides: TGTGCCAGCAGACGGGATAGCGGGGGGGCTAGCGAGCAGTTCTTC.

This clone has only one observation. One end of the junction varies from germline; a read error may be responsible. V gene TRBV5-4 combines with J gene TRBJ2-5; 13 bases are shared with TRBD2. The germline V gene encodes CDR1 SGHNT and CDR2 YYREEE (reference sequence). The CDR3 spans 16 residues. CDR3 residues: CASSFRLAGGQETQYF. In nucleotides, the CDR3 is TGTGCCAGCAGCTTCCGACTAGCGGGGGGTCAAGAGACTCAGTACTTC.

This chain joins TRBV7-2 and TRBJ2-7, with 12 bases lining up with TRBD2. Germline V CDR1 and CDR2: SGHTA, FQGNSA. This CDR3 has 17 residues. V dropped 0 bases and J dropped 1; count of bases not matched to a gene: 4. The CDR3 reads CASSLARTSGVSYEQYF. CDR3 DNA sequence: TGTGCCAGCAGCTTAGCCCGGACTAGCGGGGTGTCCTACGAGCAGTACTTC.

This chain links TRBV4-3 with TRBJ1-2; 12 positions match TRBD1. The CDR3 has 18 amino acids. The germline CDR1 and CDR2 sequences are LGHNA and YSLEER. With 0 bases clipped from V and 8 bases from J, the junction kept 13 bases outside the gene matches. CDR3 nucleotides: TGCGCCAGCAGCCAAGATAAGGGACAGGGGGCGAGGGGGAGCGGCTACACCTTC. It specifies CASSQDKGQGARGSGYTF.

The chain carries TRBV6-5 and TRBJ2-4, with 8 bases lining up with TRBD2. The CDR3 covers 15 residues. Germline lookup yields CDR1 MNHEY and CDR2 SVGAGI. The V and J ends lost 6 bases and 4 bases, in that order; junction bases with no gene match: 8. CDR3 sequence: CASSLLGGGKNIQYF. The CDR3 DNA is TGTGCCAGCAGCCTACTCGGGGGGGGTAAAAACATTCAGTACTTC.

The genes are TRBV7-2 and TRBJ1-3, with a weak D call TRBD1 (5 bases). Trimming removed 0 bases from V and 3 bases from J, with 12 bases in between. The length of the CDR3 is 16 residues. Germline values: CDR1 SGHTA, CDR2 FQGNSA. CDR3 residues: CASSLAPPGNGNTIYF. DNA of the CDR3: TGTGCCAGCAGCTTAGCGCCCCCAGGGAATGGAAACACCATATATTTT.

This clone was counted once. Its ends do not fully match the called genes, so a read error is possible. Other DNA sequences of this sample code for an identical CDR3. The J gene is TRBJ1-5, the V gene TRBV6-5; 8 nucleotides line up with TRBD1. This CDR3 contains 15 residues. Germline assignment: CDR1 MNHEY and CDR2 SVGAGI. The CDR3 region is CASSRGQGGNQPQHF. CDR3 nucleotide sequence: TGTGCCAGCAGTAGAGGACAGGGAGGCAACCAGCCCCAGCATTTT.

This chain joins TRBV5-1 and TRBJ2-3; weak D call: TRBD1 (5 bases). Looked up from germline, CDR1 is SGHRS and CDR2 is YFSETQ. The CDR3 sequence is 14 residues long. The V gene lost 1 base and the J gene lost 1 base, with 7 bases spanning the gap. This chain's CDR3 is CASSLQGGTDTQYF. The CDR3 DNA reads TGCGCCAGCAGCTTGCAAGGGGGCACAGATACGCAGTATTTT.

J is TRBJ1-3 and V is TRBV18, with TRBD1 matching 8 bases. The germline V gene has CDR1 KGHSH and CDR2 LQKENI. With 1 base clipped from V and 4 bases from J, the junction kept 27 bases outside the gene matches. The CDR3 contains 23 residues. The CDR3, as DNA: TGTGCCAGCTCACCACGTCGTGGTCCAAGCGACCCATTGACAGGGGAAAGAGGAAACACCATATATTTT. It yields the protein CASSPRRGPSDPLTGERGNTIYF. Based on the CDR3 plus reference TRBV18 and TRBJ1-3, the full variable domain is NAGVMQNPRHLVRRRGQEARLRCSPMKGHSHVYWYRQLPEEGLKFMVYLQKENIIDESGMPKERFSAEFPKEGPSILRIQQVVRGDSAAYFCASSPRRGPSDPLTGERGNTIYFGEGSWLTVV.

The chain is built from TRBV10-3 and TRBJ1-4; D might be TRBD1 (6 bases). CDR1 is ENHRY and CDR2 is SYGVKD in the germline V gene. V lost 3 bases to trimming and J lost 5 bases, with 13 bases between them. The CDR3 is 15 amino acids. The chain's CDR3 is CAISDYDRKNEKLFF. Written as DNA, the CDR3 is TGTGCCATCAGTGACTATGACAGGAAGAATGAAAAACTGTTTTTT.

The chain uses TRBV5-6 and TRBJ2-5; 9 bases match TRBD2. CDR1 SGHDT and CDR2 YYEEEE come from the germline V gene. There are 14 residues in the CDR3. V lost 0 bases to trimming and J lost 5 bases; unmatched junction nucleotides: 2. The CDR3 protein is CASSLGREGETQYF. Here the CDR3 DNA reads TGTGCCAGCAGCTTGGGGCGGGAGGGGGAGACCCAGTACTTC.

This clone was counted between two and nine times. The J gene is TRBJ2-1, the V gene TRBV9; 9 bases map to TRBD2. Germline V CDR1 and CDR2: SGDLS, YYNGEE. After removal of 1 base from V and 8 bases from J, the junction contained 7 bases not matched to a gene. The CDR3 totals 15 residues. The CDR3, as DNA: TGTGCCAGCAGCGTAAAGGCACTAGCGGGTTATGAGCAGTTCTTC. This translates into CASSVKALAGYEQFF.